The 20 T cell receptor beta chains listed next were all sequenced from one sample in a study of technical replicates of blood from a handful of donors. Here immunoSEQ multiplex PCR was the method, and the copy in TCRdb shows in-frame clones only, minus some. The sample contains some 79,000 clones, approximately 91% of which appear only once. The sample taken for sequencing was T cells isolated from PBMCs. The receptor set was obtained from a human donor in good health. Some clones in this sample may be carry-over from other donors' samples.

The V gene is TRBV9, the J gene TRBJ1-4, with 7 bases that match TRBD1. V trimming: 3 bases; J trimming: 5 bases; junction bases outside the gene matches: 1. The CDR3 spans 13 residues. Germline V lookup: CDR1 SGDLS, CDR2 YYNGEE. The DNA of the CDR3 is TGTGCCAGCAGCGAACAGGGGAATGAAAAACTGTTTTTT. Protein sequence: CASSEQGNEKLFF.

V is TRBV28 and J is TRBJ2-6; TRBD1 matches 7 bases. V shed 7 bases, J shed 0 bases, and the junction held 6 bases outside the gene matches. The CDR3 covers 16 residues. CDR1 and CDR2 from the germline V gene are MDHEN and SYDVKM. The CDR3 coding sequence is TGTGCCAGCAAAGGGACAGACTTCTCTGGGGCCAACGTCCTGACTTTC. This sequence encodes CASKGTDFSGANVLTF.

V gene TRBV29-1 combines with J gene TRBJ1-6; D remains ambiguous. CDR3 size: 13 residues. Trimming shortened V by 7 bases and J by 7 bases, and 14 bases separated the two germline ends. CDR1 is SQVTM and CDR2 is ANQGSEA in the germline V gene. The CDR3 bases are TGCAGCGGACGTGAGACTGACAATTCACCCCTCCACTTT. Its protein is CSGRETDNSPLHF.

The chain has TRBV11-1 and TRBJ1-2, with D unresolved. This CDR3 region has 14 residues. Trimming stripped 0 bases from V and 2 bases from J, with 7 bases between. Germline V CDR1 and CDR2: SGHAT, FQDESV (reference sequence). The CDR3 bases are TGTGCCAGCAGCTTAGCTCCCGGGAACTATGGCTACACCTTC. Its protein product is CASSLAPGNYGYTF.

This clone occurred a few times. The CDR3 reads CASSWTSGSNQPQHF. Here the CDR3 DNA reads TGTGCCAGCAGTTGGACCAGCGGTAGCAATCAGCCCCAGCATTTT. The V gene is TRBV27, the J gene TRBJ1-5; D unresolved. CDR1 is MNHEY and CDR2 is SMNVEV in the germline V gene (reference sequence). Trimming pared 4 bases from V and 0 bases from J, leaving 10 bases between. This CDR3 has 15 amino acids.

The V call is TRBV5-1, the J call TRBJ2-7, with TRBD2 as a possible D gene (6 bases). V lost 0 bases and J lost 7, with 17 bases in between. There are 15 residues in the CDR3. Germline V lookup: CDR1 SGHRS, CDR2 YFSETQ. The CDR3, as DNA: TGCGCCAGCAGCTTGGCCAGACTGGGGACTCGGGAGCAGTACTTC. As protein: CASSLARLGTREQYF. Variable domain in full (rest from reference TRBV5-1 and TRBJ2-7): KAGVTQTPRYLIKTRGQQVTLSCSPISGHRSVSWYQQTPGQGLQFLFEYFSETQRNKGNFPGRFSGRQFSNSRSEMNVSTLELGDSALYLCASSLARLGTREQYFGPGTRLTVT.

V and J are TRBV4-2 and TRBJ2-1; no clear D gene. This CDR3 comprises 11 residues. Germline V gene lookup returns CDR1 LGHNA and CDR2 YNFKEQ. The V gene lost 6 bases and the J gene lost 5 bases, with 5 bases spanning the gap. CDR3 amino acids: CASRRNNEQFF. As DNA, the CDR3 is TGTGCCAGCAGGAGAAACAATGAGCAGTTCTTC.

The CDR3 loop is CASSPLLAGVDTQYF. CDR3 in DNA: TGTGCCAGCAGTCCTTTACTAGCGGGAGTAGATACGCAGTATTTT. This chain links TRBV2 with TRBJ2-3, with TRBD2 matching 11 bases. V lost 5 bases, J lost 5 bases, and 6 bases stayed unmatched. Germline CDR1 reads SNHLY; CDR2 reads FYNNEI. The CDR3 totals 15 residues.

The chain is built from TRBV7-9 and TRBJ2-7, with D unclear. This CDR3 has 11 amino acids. Germline V gene lookup returns CDR1 SEHNR and CDR2 FQNEAQ (reference sequence). Trimming removed 2 bases at V and 3 bases at J, with 2 bases between. The CDR3 spells CASSLYYEQYF. DNA for the CDR3: TGTGCCAGCAGCTTATACTACGAGCAGTACTTC.

This sequence joins TRBV2 and TRBJ1-5; D ambiguous. V dropped 7 bases and J dropped 2 bases, with 15 bases sitting between them. The CDR3 sequence is 15 residues long. Germline V gene data show CDR1 as SNHLY and CDR2 as FYNNEI. CDR3 loop: CASNLAGNGNQPQHF. CDR3 in DNA: TGTGCCAGCAATCTGGCGGGAAACGGCAATCAGCCCCAGCATTTT. The whole variable domain, remainder taken from reference TRBV2 and TRBJ1-5, is EPEVTQTPSHQVTQMGQEVILRCVPISNHLYFYWYRQILGQKVEFLVSFYNNEISEKSEIFDDQFSVERPDGSNFTLKIRSTKLEDSAMYFCASNLAGNGNQPQHFGDGTRLSIL.

This clone was recorded only once. This sequence joins TRBV29-1 and TRBJ2-4, with unresolved D. With 6 bases removed from V and 10 bases from J, the gap between germline ends came to 13 bases. This CDR3 has 11 residues. Germline lookup yields CDR1 SQVTM and CDR2 ANQGSEA. This CDR3 is CSVLSGVIQYF. Here the CDR3 DNA reads TGCAGCGTCTTGAGTGGAGTTATTCAGTACTTC.

CDR3 nucleotides: TGTGCCAGTAGTATGGGCGATTCCCCCGGCTATGGCTACACCTTC. Translation: CASSMGDSPGYGYTF. This chain uses TRBV19 with TRBJ1-2; D unclear. CDR3 length: 15 amino acids. The ends were cut back, 3 bases at V and 4 bases at J, with 15 bases in the middle. The germline CDR1 and CDR2 sequences are LNHDA and SQIVND (reference sequence).

V gene TRBV6-5 combines with J gene TRBJ2-1, with D hard to call. This CDR3 is 13 amino acids long. V was cut by 0 bases and J by 6 bases, with 6 bases left in between. In germline, CDR1 is MNHEY, CDR2 SVGAGI. The CDR3 DNA reads TGTGCCAGCAGTTACTCGGTTAGCAATGAGCAGTTCTTC. Translated, it gives CASSYSVSNEQFF.

This chain connects TRBV19 to TRBJ2-4; 7 nucleotides agree with TRBD1. The length of the CDR3 is 14 residues. V was clipped by 6 bases and J by 7 bases; unmatched bases: 9. The germline V gene has CDR1 LNHDA and CDR2 SQIVND (reference sequence). The CDR3 sequence: CASSQTGPNNIQYF. CDR3 bases: TGTGCCAGTAGCCAGACAGGGCCGAACAACATTCAGTACTTC. Full variable domain (rest looked up from reference TRBV19 and TRBJ2-4): DGGITQSPKYLFRKEGQNVTLSCEQNLNHDAMYWYRQDPGQGLRLIYYSQIVNDFQKGDIAEGYSVSREKKESFPLTVTSAQKNPTAFYLCASSQTGPNNIQYFGAGTRLSVL.

This chain joins TRBV2 and TRBJ2-2, with D tentatively TRBD1 (6 bases). The germline V gene has CDR1 SNHLY and CDR2 FYNNEI. Trimming shortened V by 2 bases and J by 0 bases, and 10 bases separated the two germline ends. This CDR3 is 16 amino acids long. DNA of the CDR3: TGTGCCAGCAGTGAATGGGGGCCTACGAACACCGGGGAGCTGTTTTTT. It yields the protein CASSEWGPTNTGELFF. The whole variable domain, filled in from reference TRBV2 and TRBJ2-2, reads EPEVTQTPSHQVTQMGQEVILRCVPISNHLYFYWYRQILGQKVEFLVSFYNNEISEKSEIFDDQFSVERPDGSNFTLKIRSTKLEDSAMYFCASSEWGPTNTGELFFGEGSRLTVL.

The chain recombines TRBV9 with TRBJ2-1, with 9 bases lining up with TRBD2. V lost 0 bases, J lost 0 bases, and 7 bases stayed unmatched. The length of the CDR3 is 18 residues. The V gene's germline CDR1 is SGDLS and CDR2 YYNGEE. As DNA, the CDR3 is TGTGCCAGCAGCGTAGAGGGTAGCGGGGGCAGCTCCTACAATGAGCAGTTCTTC. Amino acids: CASSVEGSGGSSYNEQFF.

The V call is TRBV28, the J call TRBJ2-6; 9 nucleotides match TRBD1. The CDR3 consists of 16 residues. Per germline, CDR1 MDHEN and CDR2 SYDVKM. V trimming: 7 bases; J trimming: 4 bases; junction bases outside the gene matches: 8. CDR3 DNA sequence: TGTGCCAGCACTTCACAGGGGGCATGGGGGGCCAACGTCCTGACTTTC. It codes for CASTSQGAWGANVLTF.

The V call is TRBV6-5, the J call TRBJ1-5, with unresolved D. The V gene's germline CDR1 is MNHEY and CDR2 SVGAGI. Trimming cost V 5 bases and J 0 bases, with 5 bases left between them. The CDR3 length is 13 residues. Here the CDR3 reads CASSRISNQPQHF. The CDR3 coding sequence is TGTGCCAGCAGTCGTATTAGCAATCAGCCCCAGCATTTT.

The gene calls are TRBV5-6 and TRBJ1-1; TRBD1 matches 7 bases. Trimming cost V 6 bases and J 8 bases; bases outside gene matches: 7. The germline gives CDR1 SGHDT, CDR2 YYEEEE. The CDR3 consists of 12 residues. CDR3 bases: TGTGCCAGCAATCTGGGACAGCTAGAAGCTTTCTTT. Protein product: CASNLGQLEAFF.

The rearrangement joins TRBV9 to TRBJ2-1, with 8 bases identical to TRBD2. This CDR3 is 15 amino acids long. Losses at the gene ends were 3 bases for V and 2 bases for J; bases not matched to a gene: 4. CDR1 is SGDLS, CDR2 YYNGEE, per germline. The CDR3 DNA sequence: TGTGCCAGCAGCGAGAGCGGGAGTGCCTACAATGAGCAGTTCTTC. Translated, it gives CASSESGSAYNEQFF.